The 30 T cell receptor beta chains in this list originate from one sample, sequenced in a study of T cell changes during pregnancy in multiple sclerosis. The repertoire was sequenced with immunoSEQ multiplex PCR; TCRdb's copy has only in-frame clones and lacks some. Of around 59,000 clones in the sample, just over 90% were seen once. The source was CD8+ T cells from peripheral blood mononuclear cells, collected in the second trimester of pregnancy. These receptors all come from a female donor with multiple sclerosis, enrolled in a pregnancy study.

The V call is TRBV13, the J call TRBJ2-3; D gene uncertain. Trimming left V 1 base short and J 0 bases short, with 2 bases between. The CDR3 sequence is 13 residues long. Germline lookup yields CDR1 PRHDT and CDR2 FYEKMQ (reference sequence). For the CDR3, the DNA is TGTGCCAGCAGCTTAGTAAGCACAGATACGCAGTATTTT. Encoded protein: CASSLVSTDTQYF.

This sequence joins TRBV19 and TRBJ1-5, with 7 bases lining up with TRBD1. Trimming at V came to 9 bases and at J to 6 bases, leaving 11 bases not matched to a gene. The CDR3 spans 14 residues. The V gene's germline CDR1 is LNHDA and CDR2 SQIVND (reference sequence). CDR3 DNA: TGTGCCAGCGAGCCGGGAGGGGGCAGTCAGCCCCAGCATTTT. The encoded protein is CASEPGGGSQPQHF.

V is TRBV6-1 and J is TRBJ2-6; 8 bases map to TRBD1. J gave up 3 bases and V 2 bases, and 9 bases lay outside the gene matches. CDR3 length: 18 residues. CDR1 is MNHNS, CDR2 SASEGT, per germline. CDR3 coding DNA: TGTGCCAGCAGTGAAATCGCGGACAGGGTCTATGGGGCCAACGTCCTGACTTTC. Amino acids: CASSEIADRVYGANVLTF.

The gene calls are TRBV2 and TRBJ2-6; D gene ambiguous. Looked up from germline, CDR1 is SNHLY and CDR2 is FYNNEI. This CDR3 is 15 amino acids long. Trimming removed 6 bases at V and 6 bases at J, with 15 bases between. The CDR3 DNA follows: TGTGCCAGCAGCGATGAGGCTCTTAAGGCCAACGTCCTGACTTTC. This gives the protein CASSDEALKANVLTF.

Written as DNA, the CDR3 is TGTGCCAGCAGCTTAGATCTGTCTAGCTATCGAGAGACCCAGTACTTC. Its translation: CASSLDLSSYRETQYF. The V and J genes are TRBV11-2 and TRBJ2-5; D perhaps matches TRBD2 (5 bases). The CDR3 sequence is 16 residues long. V lost 0 bases and J lost 4, with 15 bases in between. CDR1 SGHAT and CDR2 FQNNGV come from the germline V gene.

The J gene is TRBJ2-7, the V gene TRBV7-9; 7 nucleotides align to TRBD2. The CDR3 is 14 amino acids. Per the germline V gene, CDR1 is SEHNR and CDR2 is FQNEAQ (reference sequence). V shed 5 bases, J shed 2 bases, and the junction held 6 bases outside the gene matches. CDR3 sequence reads: CASSPRGGAYEQYF. The CDR3 DNA reads TGTGCCAGCAGCCCCCGTGGGGGGGCCTACGAGCAGTACTTC.

The chain joins TRBV10-3 to TRBJ2-1, with D possibly being TRBD2 (6 bases). Germline lookup yields CDR1 ENHRY and CDR2 SYGVKD. V dropped 6 bases and J dropped 5 bases, with 17 bases sitting between them. This CDR3 comprises 15 residues. The CDR3 bases are TGTGCCATCAGCCTCGTGGCTAGCGAACACAATGAGCAGTTCTTC. This gives the protein CAISLVASEHNEQFF.

V gene TRBV12-5 combines with J gene TRBJ1-4, with TRBD1 matching over 8 bases. This CDR3 has 16 residues. Germline loops: CDR1 LGHNT, CDR2 FRNRAP. Germline trimming cut 1 base from V and 6 bases from J; bases unmatched to any gene: 7. This CDR3 is CASGLGLDRVYEKLFF. The CDR3 DNA sequence: TGTGCTAGTGGTTTGGGATTGGACAGGGTTTATGAAAAACTGTTTTTT.

The chain is built from TRBV7-3 and TRBJ2-5, with 8 positions matching TRBD2. The CDR3 contains 15 residues. Germline CDR1 reads SGHTA; CDR2 reads FQGTGA. The V and J ends lost 5 bases and 4 bases, in that order; junction bases with no gene match: 9. This CDR3 is CASSPLAGPPETQYF. CDR3 DNA sequence: TGTGCCAGCAGCCCGTTAGCGGGGCCCCCAGAGACCCAGTACTTC.

About this clone itself: The sample has other DNA sequences that encode this CDR3 too. The CDR3 loop is CASSPTGYSNQPQHF. In DNA form, the CDR3 reads TGTGCCAGCAGCCCGACAGGGTATAGCAATCAGCCCCAGCATTTT. This rearrangement joins TRBV27 to TRBJ1-5; TRBD1 matches at 7 bases. Germline-derived CDR1 and CDR2 are MNHEY and SMNVEV (reference sequence). Germline trimming cut 6 bases from V and 0 bases from J; bases unmatched to any gene: 5. The CDR3 loop spans 15 amino acids.

The J gene is TRBJ2-5, the V gene TRBV27; D may be TRBD1 (6 bases). The CDR3 runs to 13 residues. Germline loops: CDR1 MNHEY, CDR2 SMNVEV (reference sequence). Trimming shortened V by 8 bases and J by 5 bases, and 15 bases separated the two germline ends. This chain's CDR3 is CASAVLRGETQYF. Here the CDR3 DNA reads TGTGCCAGCGCGGTTTTGAGGGGGGAGACCCAGTACTTC.

This chain connects TRBV28 to TRBJ2-7; 10 nucleotides line up with TRBD2. V shed 1 base and J 5 bases; nucleotides not matched to a gene: 8. In germline, CDR1 is MDHEN, CDR2 SYDVKM. This CDR3 spans 16 amino acids. CDR3 DNA: TGTGCCAGCAGTTTATACGAAGCGGGAGGGAAGGACGAGCAGTACTTC. It translates to CASSLYEAGGKDEQYF.

The V and J genes are TRBV10-2 and TRBJ2-3; 7 positions agree with TRBD2. Trimming took 10 bases from V and 6 from J; bases not matched to a gene: 1. From germline, CDR1 is WSHSY and CDR2 SAAADI. CDR3 length: 10 amino acids. The CDR3 region has the DNA TGCGCCACCGGGGGGGATACGCAGTATTTT. The encoded protein is CATGGDTQYF.

The chain uses TRBV27 and TRBJ1-1; perhaps TRBD1 as D (5 bases). The CDR3 covers 16 residues. V dropped 1 base and J dropped 0 bases, with 12 bases sitting between them. The germline gives CDR1 MNHEY, CDR2 SMNVEV (reference sequence). CDR3: CASSLYGPDMNTEAFF. CDR3 nucleotide sequence: TGTGCCAGCAGTTTATACGGTCCGGACATGAACACTGAAGCTTTCTTT.

V is TRBV9 and J is TRBJ2-6, with 10 positions matching TRBD1. The CDR3 extends over 19 amino acids. With V trimmed by 3 bases and J by 0 bases, 9 bases remained unmatched. CDR1 and CDR2 from the germline V gene are SGDLS and YYNGEE. The CDR3 protein is CASSENRQGAPSGANVLTF. The CDR3 DNA reads TGTGCCAGCAGCGAGAACCGACAGGGGGCCCCCTCTGGGGCCAACGTCCTGACTTTC.

The rearrangement joins TRBV1 to TRBJ1-2. TRBV1 is a recognized pseudogene. This CDR3 has 16 residues. The chain's CDR3 is CTSSQDGLMRNYGYTF. The CDR3 coding sequence is TGCACCAGCAGCCAAGATGGCCTAATGAGGAACTATGGCTACACCTTC.

The genes are TRBV6-5 and TRBJ1-1, with unresolved D. The germline V gene encodes CDR1 MNHEY and CDR2 SVGAGI. Trimming shortened V by 5 bases and J by 7 bases, and 20 bases separated the two germline ends. CDR3 length: 15 amino acids. The CDR3 reads CASSPTVFSSVEAFF. CDR3 coding DNA: TGTGCCAGCAGTCCTACGGTTTTTAGCTCCGTTGAAGCTTTCTTT.

This sequence joins TRBV28 and TRBJ1-2, with 7 bases matching TRBD1. Per the germline V gene, CDR1 is MDHEN and CDR2 is SYDVKM. V shed 6 bases and J 6 bases; nucleotides not matched to a gene: 10. The CDR3 has 14 amino acids. CDR3 region: CASSIRGRFHGYTF. The CDR3 DNA sequence: TGTGCCAGCAGCATAAGGGGGCGATTTCATGGCTACACCTTC.

This sequence joins TRBV6-1 and TRBJ2-5; 15 bases map to TRBD2. The junction had 1 base not matched to a gene; V was cut back by 1 base and J by 1 base. Germline values: CDR1 MNHNS, CDR2 SASEGT. The CDR3 totals 17 residues. CDR3 coding DNA: TGTGCCAGCAGTGAAGGGACTAGCGGGGGGGCCCAAGAGACCCAGTACTTC. Protein product: CASSEGTSGGAQETQYF.

V gene TRBV10-1 combines with J gene TRBJ1-2, with D perhaps TRBD1 (5 bases). The V end lost 2 bases, the J end lost 0 bases, and 10 bases lay between the germline ends. The germline V gene has CDR1 WNHNN and CDR2 SYGVQD (reference sequence). The CDR3 consists of 15 residues. The CDR3 loop reads CASSESTGANYGYTF. The CDR3 nucleotides are TGCGCCAGCAGTGAGAGTACGGGGGCTAACTATGGCTACACCTTC.

J is TRBJ2-1 and V is TRBV7-7; the D is unclear. V was trimmed by 5 bases and J by 7 bases, leaving 6 bases between them. Looked up from germline, CDR1 is SSHAT and CDR2 is FNYEAQ (reference sequence). The CDR3 covers 11 residues. This CDR3 reads CASSTGNEQFF. In DNA form, the CDR3 reads TGTGCCAGCAGCACCGGTAATGAGCAGTTCTTC.

The chain joins TRBV28 to TRBJ1-1; no definite D call. V was cut by 4 bases and J by 1 base, with 4 bases left in between. The CDR3 consists of 12 residues. Per germline, CDR1 MDHEN and CDR2 SYDVKM. The CDR3 nucleotides are TGTGCCAGCAGTTCCTCGAACACTGAAGCTTTCTTT. Protein product: CASSSSNTEAFF.

This rearrangement joins TRBV4-1 to TRBJ1-5, with D unresolved. Trimming pared 4 bases from V and 4 bases from J, leaving 11 bases between. The CDR3 loop spans 14 amino acids. Germline loops: CDR1 MGHRA, CDR2 YSYEKL. The CDR3: CASSPLGENQPQHF. The CDR3 region has the DNA TGCGCCAGCAGCCCTCTTGGAGAGAATCAGCCCCAGCATTTT.

This chain uses TRBV7-9 with TRBJ2-7, with 7 bases identical to TRBD1. The CDR3 loop spans 13 amino acids. J gave up 2 bases and V 4 bases, and 2 bases lay outside the gene matches. Germline CDR1 is SEHNR and CDR2 is FQNEAQ (reference sequence). The chain's CDR3 is CASSSTGTYEQYF. CDR3 DNA sequence: TGTGCCAGCAGCTCGACAGGGACCTACGAGCAGTACTTC.

The chain has TRBV30 and TRBJ2-7, with 11 bases identical to TRBD2. With V trimmed by 5 bases and J by 4 bases, 7 bases remained unmatched. The germline V gene encodes CDR1 GTSNPN and CDR2 SVGIG (reference sequence). The CDR3 has 14 amino acids. DNA for the CDR3: TGTGCCTGGTCCCTAGCGGGAGGTCAGTACGAGCAGTACTTC. Its translation: CAWSLAGGQYEQYF.

The chain is built from TRBV10-3 and TRBJ1-2; possibly TRBD1 for D (6 bases). Deletions cut 8 bases from V and 7 bases from J, with 20 bases between. Per the germline V gene, CDR1 is ENHRY and CDR2 is SYGVKD. CDR3 size: 14 residues. The chain's CDR3 is CAIEVTGSGGGYTF. The CDR3, as DNA: TGTGCCATCGAAGTCACAGGGTCGGGGGGTGGCTACACCTTC.

This rearrangement joins TRBV7-9 to TRBJ2-5; D call uncertain. Germline CDR1 SEHNR, CDR2 FQNEAQ (reference sequence). V dropped 8 bases and J dropped 0 bases, with 4 bases sitting between them. The CDR3 runs 11 residues. CDR3 DNA: TGTGCCAGCTCGTACCAAGAGACCCAGTACTTC. Protein product: CASSYQETQYF.

The rearrangement uses TRBV27 and TRBJ2-7; 11 bases match TRBD2. CDR1 and CDR2 (germline): MNHEY, SMNVEV (reference sequence). The ends lost 4 bases at V and 1 base at J; junction bases unmatched: 0. The CDR3 has 14 residues. The CDR3 sequence: CASSSSGRSYEQYF. The CDR3 nucleotides read TGTGCCAGCAGTTCTAGCGGGAGGTCCTACGAGCAGTACTTC.

This chain uses TRBV6-5 with TRBJ2-3; TRBD2 matches at 11 bases. The CDR3 covers 15 residues. Germline V gene data show CDR1 as MNHEY and CDR2 as SVGAGI. Unmatched junction bases numbered 5, after V lost 5 bases and J lost 4 bases. In DNA form, the CDR3 reads TGTGCCAGCAGTCCCGGGACTAGCGGAGCAGATACGCAGTATTTT. Amino acids: CASSPGTSGADTQYF.

The chain has TRBV7-2 and TRBJ2-5, with 8 bases matching TRBD1. Unmatched junction bases numbered 3, after V lost 3 bases and J lost 3 bases. The CDR3 totals 14 residues. Germline CDR1 is SGHTA and CDR2 is FQGNSA. CDR3 sequence reads: CASSFPTGEETQYF. CDR3 DNA: TGTGCCAGCAGCTTCCCGACAGGGGAAGAGACCCAGTACTTC.